The rows below give T cell receptor beta chains drawn from one sample of a study of blood T cell repertoires in COVID-19. Using immunoSEQ multiplex PCR, the repertoire was profiled, and TCRdb retains in-frame clones only, with some absent. This sample has fewer than 80,000 clones, with approximately 90% found just once. Specimen: peripheral blood. Every receptor here comes from a human donor in a cohort sampled during active COVID-19. The CDR3 runs from the conserved cysteine through the conserved F or W. The D gene is left open where the match is weak. Clone size is shown for a subset of rows, as once, few, many or a class of expanded clone.

J gene | CDR3 length | D gene | clone size | V gene | CDR3 DNA | CDR3 protein
TRBJ2-3 | 15 | - | - | TRBV9 | TGTGCCAGCAGCGTAGGAGGAAGTAGCACAGATACGCAGTATTTT | CASSVGGSSTDTQYF
TRBJ2-2 | 16 | TRBD1 | - | TRBV5-6 | TGTGCCAGCAGCTTGATCAGGGGGCTAAACACCGGGGAGCTGTTTTTT | CASSLIRGLNTGELFF
TRBJ1-1 | 16 | TRBD1 | - | TRBV27 | TGTGCCAGCAGTTTTGGGCAGGGGGCCACCGGCACTGAAGCTTTCTTT | CASSFGQGATGTEAFF
TRBJ2-7 | 11 | - | - | TRBV19 | TGTGCCAGTAGTCCTATGAGGGAGCAGTACTTC | CASSPMREQYF
TRBJ1-4 | 15 | TRBD1 | - | TRBV14 | TGTGCCAGCAGCCAGGGGACAGCAACTAATGAAAAACTGTTTTTT | CASSQGTATNEKLFF
TRBJ2-7 | 14 | TRBD2 | - | TRBV28 | TGTGCCAGCACCAGGCGGGGGGCGAGGAGCGAGCAGTACTTC | CASTRRGARSEQYF
TRBJ2-1 | 15 | TRBD1 | - | TRBV5-6 | TGTGCCAGCAGCCGACAGGGGTGGTCCTACAATGAGCAGTTCTTC | CASSRQGWSYNEQFF
TRBJ1-1 | 13 | - | medium-sized | TRBV3-1/TRBV3-2 | TGTGCCAGCAGCCAGGGCCTGAACACTGAAGCTTTCTTT | CASSQGLNTEAFF
TRBJ2-7 | 13 | - | - | TRBV27 | TGTGCCAGCAGTTTTAGTCCCACCTACGAGCAGTACTTC | CASSFSPTYEQYF
TRBJ1-6 | 15 | - | few | TRBV9 | TGTGCCAGCAGCGTAGCCGGACAGATTAATTCACCCCTCCACTTT | CASSVAGQINSPLHF
TRBJ1-2 | 11 | - | - | TRBV25-1 | TGTGCCAGCACAGCGGGCTATGGCTACACCTTC | CASTAGYGYTF
TRBJ1-5 | 16 | TRBD1 | - | TRBV6-1 | TGTGCCAGCAGTGAATGGACAGGCCCGGGGAATCAGCCCCAGCATTTT | CASSEWTGPGNQPQHF
TRBJ2-7 | 15 | TRBD2 | - | TRBV7-2 | TGTGCCAGCACTACAACTGGCGGGAGGGCTAGCGAGCAGTACTTC | CASTTTGGRASEQYF
TRBJ2-7 | 10 | - | - | TRBV2 | TGTGCCAGTCTAGCCTACGAGCAGTACTTC | CASLAYEQYF
TRBJ2-3 | 14 | - | - | TRBV7-9 | TGTGCCAGCAGCTCCGGGGGAGGACGGGATACGCAGTATTTT | CASSSGGGRDTQYF
TRBJ1-2 | 13 | - | - | TRBV9 | TGTGCCAGCAGCTCCAGAGCGGGGTTTGGCTACACCTTC | CASSSRAGFGYTF
TRBJ1-1 | 11 | TRBD1 | - | TRBV30 | TGTGCCTGGAGAGATGGACAGGGGGCTTTCTTT | CAWRDGQGAFF
TRBJ2-5 | 12 | - | - | TRBV7-9 | TGTGCCAGCAGCCCACAGTTGGAGACCCAGTACTTC | CASSPQLETQYF
TRBJ1-2 | 13 | - | - | TRBV29-1 | TGCAGCGTTGGGACAAGGAGTAACTATGGCTACACCTTC | CSVGTRSNYGYTF
TRBJ2-5 | 13 | - | - | TRBV4-1 | TGCGCCAGCAGCACGGGACTTCCGGAGACCCAGTACTTC | CASSTGLPETQYF
TRBJ2-3 | 18 | TRBD2 | - | TRBV9 | TGTGCCAGCAGCGTAGCACTAGCGGGGGATACCGGCACAGATACGCAGTATTTT | CASSVALAGDTGTDTQYF
TRBJ2-7 | 14 | - | - | TRBV7-2 | TGTGCCAGCAGCTTATCTGGACAGATATACGAGCAGTACTTC | CASSLSGQIYEQYF
TRBJ2-5 | 16 | TRBD2 | - | TRBV7-2 | TGTGCCAGCAGCTTAGCGCCTAGCGGGGGTCGAGAGACCCAGTACTTC | CASSLAPSGGRETQYF
TRBJ2-2 | 14 | - | - | TRBV7-2 | TGTGCCAGCAGCTTAGGGGGCGCGACCGGGGAGCTGTTTTTT | CASSLGGATGELFF
TRBJ1-3 | 15 | - | - | TRBV5-1 | TGCGCCAGCAGCTTGGCCGGGATCTCTGGAAACACCATATATTTT | CASSLAGISGNTIYF
TRBJ2-3 | 17 | TRBD2 | - | TRBV9 | TGTGCCAGCAGCGTCGGGGGACTAGCGGGAAAGAGAGATACGCAGTATTTT | CASSVGGLAGKRDTQYF
TRBJ1-1 | 18 | - | - | TRBV28 | TGTGCCAGCAGCATCATGGCCCCTCAGCGGAGTCTGAACACTGAAGCTTTCTTT | CASSIMAPQRSLNTEAFF
TRBJ1-2 | 12 | TRBD1 | - | TRBV7-2 | TGTGCCAGCAGCTTAGGAGGGGGCTTCTACACCTTC | CASSLGGGFYTF
TRBJ2-7 | 15 | TRBD1 | - | TRBV6-6 | TGTGCCAGCAGTTACAGGACGGACAGGGGAAACGAGCAGTACTTC | CASSYRTDRGNEQYF
TRBJ2-3 | 14 | TRBD2 | - | TRBV3-1/TRBV3-2 | TGTGCCAGCAGCCAAGCTGGGGAGGGGGATACGCAGTATTTT | CASSQAGEGDTQYF
TRBJ1-1 | 12 | - | - | TRBV6-5 | TGTGCCAGCAGTACCCCAGGCACTGAAGCTTTCTTT | CASSTPGTEAFF
TRBJ2-3 | 16 | - | once | TRBV3-1/TRBV3-2 | TGTGCCAGCAGCCGGGGGGGCATTTGGACCACAGATACGCAGTATTTT | CASSRGGIWTTDTQYF
TRBJ2-5 | 18 | TRBD2 | few | TRBV18 | TGTGCCAGCTCACTGACTAGCGGGAGGACCCCTTACCAAGAGACCCAGTACTTC | CASSLTSGRTPYQETQYF
TRBJ1-2 | 13 | - | - | TRBV6-6 | TGTGCCAGCACGCCCGGGGTACAGTATGGCTACACCTTC | CASTPGVQYGYTF
TRBJ1-2 | 15 | - | - | TRBV27 | TGTGCCAGCAGTTTATTTTCCACTACTAACTATGGCTACACCTTC | CASSLFSTTNYGYTF
TRBJ2-3 | 16 | TRBD2 | - | TRBV24-1 | TGTGCCACCAGTGATTTTTACGGGACTAGCGGAGATACGCAGTATTTT | CATSDFYGTSGDTQYF
TRBJ1-4 | 15 | TRBD1 | once | TRBV30 | TGTGCCTGGAGTGAGGACAGGGGGCTTCATGAAAAACTGTTTTTT | CAWSEDRGLHEKLFF
TRBJ2-5 | 14 | - | - | TRBV6-2/TRBV6-3 | TGTGCCAGCAGTACGGGGGACCTTCTAGAGACCCAGTACTTC | CASSTGDLLETQYF
TRBJ1-2 | 13 | TRBD1 | - | TRBV2 | TGTGCCAGCACGACAGGGGGCTTCTATGGCTACACCTTC | CASTTGGFYGYTF
TRBJ1-2 | 14 | - | once | TRBV7-9 | TGTGCCAGCAGCTTAGCCGTTTTGGGCTCCGGCTACACCTTC | CASSLAVLGSGYTF
TRBJ1-1 | 16 | - | - | TRBV7-2 | TGTGCCAGCAGCTTAGGCGTGACGTGGACATCCACTGAAGCTTTCTTT | CASSLGVTWTSTEAFF
TRBJ2-7 | 15 | - | - | TRBV6-5 | TGTGCCAGCAGTTCACAGGCTTCCCCCCCATACGAGCAGTACTTC | CASSSQASPPYEQYF
TRBJ1-1 | 14 | - | - | TRBV18 | TGTGCCAGCTCAGTTTCCGGGTTGAACACTAAAGCTTTCTTT | CASSVSGLNTKAFF
TRBJ2-7 | 14 | - | - | TRBV13 | TGTGCCAGCAGCTCTCTCCGACTGGGAGAGGAGCAGTACTTC | CASSSLRLGEEQYF
TRBJ1-2 | 15 | TRBD1 | few | TRBV4-1 | TGCGCCAGCAGCCAAGTAGGGGGCCAACACTATGGCTACACCTTC | CASSQVGGQHYGYTF
TRBJ1-2 | 17 | - | - | TRBV2 | TGTGCCAGCAGTTCGCAGGGTTTAACCCTTGCAAACTATGGCTACACCTTC | CASSSQGLTLANYGYTF
TRBJ2-3 | 14 | TRBD2 | - | TRBV5-3 | TGTGCCAGAAGCCCGGGACTAGCGGACGATACGCAGTATTTT | CARSPGLADDTQYF
TRBJ1-6 | 15 | TRBD1 | - | TRBV6-2/TRBV6-3 | TGTGCCAGCAGCCGGGGACAGCTTGAGAATTCACCCCTCCACTTT | CASSRGQLENSPLHF
TRBJ2-1 | 15 | TRBD2 | - | TRBV18 | TGTGCCAGCTCACAATCACTAGCGGGAGAGGATGAGCAGTTCTTC | CASSQSLAGEDEQFF
TRBJ2-2 | 16 | - | - | TRBV5-1 | TGCGCCAGCAGCTTGGAAGGCAGGGTGAGCACCGGGGAGCTGTTTTTT | CASSLEGRVSTGELFF